Following are 10 T cell receptor beta chains from one sample sequenced in a study of T cells in Graves' hyperthyroidism and ophthalmopathy. What was amplified from RNA transcripts were TCR beta CDR3 regions. The HTBI set primed first-round TCR CDR3 RT-PCR. TCRdb reprocessed the multiplex PCR reads via MiXCR and lists one record per CDR3 protein. The table lists roughly 650,000 distinct CDR3 sequences, approximately 15% of them singletons. Sequencing used blood. These receptors were taken from a woman in her thirties or forties with Graves' ophthalmopathy.

The chain joins TRBV5-1 to TRBJ1-1, with 7 positions matching TRBD1. Germline V CDR1 and CDR2: SGHRS, YFSETQ. CDR3 length: 13 amino acids. J gave up 7 bases and V 4 bases, and 7 bases lay outside the gene matches. The CDR3 here is CASSPTGVLEAFF. As DNA, the CDR3 is TGCGCCAGCAGCCCTACAGGGGTCCTTGAAGCTTTCTTT.

The chain employs TRBV6-1 and TRBJ2-3; TRBD1 agrees at 7 bases. The CDR3 loop spans 15 amino acids. The germline gives CDR1 MNHNS, CDR2 SASEGT. V dropped 7 bases and J dropped 0; count of bases not matched to a gene: 7. This chain's CDR3 is CASKLIQGSTDTQYF. As DNA, the CDR3 is TGTGCCAGCAAACTAATACAGGGGAGCACAGATACGCAGTATTTT.

The J gene is TRBJ1-2, the V gene TRBV27; D uncertain. Germline-derived CDR1 and CDR2 are MNHEY and SMNVEV (reference sequence). The V and J ends lost 5 bases and 8 bases respectively, with 12 bases between them. The CDR3 covers 12 residues. The CDR3 sequence is CASSQRGVGYTF. The CDR3, as DNA: TGTGCCAGCAGTCAGCGTGGTGTGGGCTACACCTTC.

This clonotype turned up a few times. This chain connects TRBV6-2 or TRBV6-3 to TRBJ2-1; 10 bases are shared with TRBD1. V was pared by 5 bases and J by 14 bases, with 18 bases of the junction left unmatched. The CDR3 has 16 amino acids. The germline V gene has CDR1 MNHEY and CDR2 SVGEGT. CDR3 in amino acids: CASSRPISSGTGVEFF. Here the CDR3 DNA reads TGTGCCAGCAGTCGCCCCATCTCCTCCGGGACAGGGGTTGAGTTCTTC.

This CDR3 reads CASSLWTGGRNTGELFF. CDR3 in DNA: TGTGCCAGCAGTTTGTGGACAGGGGGCCGGAACACCGGGGAGCTGTTTTTT. This sequence joins TRBV12-3 or TRBV12-4 and TRBJ2-2, with 11 bases fitting TRBD1. V lost 3 bases and J lost 1; bases outside the gene matches: 4. CDR3 size: 17 residues.

Comments on this clonotype: This may be a read error, as it is one base from a much larger clone. The chain is built from TRBV18 and TRBJ2-5; D might be TRBD2 (6 bases). There are 13 residues in the CDR3. CDR1 is KGHSH and CDR2 is LQKENI in the germline V gene. The CDR3 nucleotides are TGTGTCAGCTCACTGGGACTTAAAGAGACCCAGTACTTC. Translated: CVSSLGLKETQYF. Supplemented by reference TRBV18 and TRBJ2-5, the full variable domain reads NAGVMQNPRHLVRRRGQEARLRCSPMKGHSHVYWYRQLPEEGLKFMVYLQKENIIDESGMPKERFSAEFPKEGPSILRIQQVVRGDSAAYFCVSSLGLKETQYFGPGTRLLVL.

The chain's CDR3 is CASSLSPRDSSYEQYF. In DNA, the CDR3 is TGCGCCAGCAGCCTCTCGCCACGGGACAGCTCCTACGAGCAGTACTTC. The genes are TRBV4-1 and TRBJ2-7, with 7 positions matching TRBD1. Losses at the gene ends were 4 bases for V and 0 bases for J; bases not matched to a gene: 9. The CDR3 sequence is 16 residues long. Germline-derived CDR1 and CDR2 are MGHRA and YSYEKL.

This clonotype was recorded many times. This chain uses TRBV12-3 or TRBV12-4 with TRBJ2-5; tentative D call: TRBD1 (6 bases). CDR3 length: 15 amino acids. Between the trimmed V and J ends, which lost 7 bases and 2 bases, there was a span of 17 bases. CDR3 protein: CASIRGTPGQETQYF. The CDR3 nucleotides are TGTGCCAGCATACGAGGGACACCCGGGCAAGAGACCCAGTACTTC.

The chain couples TRBV10-1 to TRBJ2-3; the match to TRBD2 covers 7 bases. The V gene end was trimmed by 4 bases and the J gene end by 1 base; junction bases not matched to a gene: 8. This CDR3 has 16 residues. Per germline, CDR1 WNHNN and CDR2 SYGVQD (reference sequence). Written as DNA, the CDR3 is TGCGCCAGCAGTGGGAGTCTGAGCGGGGGCACAGATACGCAGTATTTT. Translating gives CASSGSLSGGTDTQYF.

This clonotype was found many times. This chain joins TRBV2 and TRBJ2-7, with 9 positions matching TRBD1. The CDR3 has 14 residues. Germline V lookup: CDR1 SNHLY, CDR2 FYNNEI. V shed 8 bases, J shed 6 bases, and the junction held 11 bases outside the gene matches. The CDR3 bases are TGTGCCAGCTTGGGGGGACAGGGTCTTCCCGAGCAGTACTTC. The encoded protein is CASLGGQGLPEQYF.